This T cell receptor beta chain was sequenced for a study of T-cell reconstitution after alpha-beta-depleted transplantation in children. General study results and limits: Surviving recipient T cells and thymic progenitors underlay high day-60 TCRbeta diversity in some patients. Most T-cell counts and diversity one year after the transplant came from T cells that were newly produced. Several hundred expanded graft clones reportedly were the source of alpha-beta T cells about two months after transplant.

TCRbeta library construction was performed incorporating unique molecular identifiers. TCRdb called the PCR reads again in MiXCR, with one record for every CDR3 protein. The sample consists of about 600,000 distinct CDR3 sequences, 10% to 15% of them appearing once. V lost 7 bases, J lost 0 bases, and 28 bases lay in between. CDR1 is MDHEN and CDR2 is SYDVKM in the germline V gene. This CDR3 has 20 amino acids. This clonotype was seen ten or more times. Its antigen is unknown. The sample here was PBMCs, mostly from graft donor cells, taken 360 days after TCRalphabeta/CD19-depleted stem cell transplant. The sequence was obtained from a male patient between 10 and 17 years old who had a stem cell transplant for acute myeloid leukemia, so the T cells may come from the graft donor. The J gene is TRBJ2-4, the V gene TRBV28, with D possibly TRBD1 on 5 matching bases. The CDR3 reads CASTNSVTGPFSLAKNIQYF. Here the CDR3 DNA reads TGTGCCAGCACCAACTCGGTCACAGGACCTTTTTCACTAGCCAAAAACATTCAGTACTTC.